This T cell receptor (beta chain) was retrieved from a study of regulatory T cells in long-lasting Graves disease. The germline gives CDR1 PRHDT, CDR2 FYEKMQ (reference sequence). Unmatched junction bases numbered 11, after V lost 2 bases and J lost 2 bases. CDR3 length: 17 amino acids. Arm-PCR of CDR3 regions and iRepertoire HTBI primers were the basis on which TCR beta libraries were built. TCRdb re-analysed the multiplex PCR reads in MiXCR, keeping a single row per CDR3 protein. The data contain hundreds of thousands of distinct CDR3 sequences, 15% to 18% of them seen just once; the ten biggest clones take up about a fifth. Time point denoted: newly diagnosed GD, antithyroid drugs for less than 3 months. Extracted PBMC RNA gave rise to the TCR library. General study findings and limits: Small numbers of samples may have cut accuracy.

This clonotype occurred many times. No antigen is known for it. The chain uses TRBV13 and TRBJ1-2, with 7 bases aligning to TRBD1. The receptor comes from a female donor with Graves disease. Sequenced here: peripheral blood mononuclear cells (PBMCs), sampled at new diagnosis, from a patient treated with antithyroid drugs. The DNA of the CDR3 is TGTGCCAGCAGCTTACCCCGGCGCAGGGGGACCAACTATGGCTACACCTTC. This codes for CASSLPRRRGTNYGYTF.